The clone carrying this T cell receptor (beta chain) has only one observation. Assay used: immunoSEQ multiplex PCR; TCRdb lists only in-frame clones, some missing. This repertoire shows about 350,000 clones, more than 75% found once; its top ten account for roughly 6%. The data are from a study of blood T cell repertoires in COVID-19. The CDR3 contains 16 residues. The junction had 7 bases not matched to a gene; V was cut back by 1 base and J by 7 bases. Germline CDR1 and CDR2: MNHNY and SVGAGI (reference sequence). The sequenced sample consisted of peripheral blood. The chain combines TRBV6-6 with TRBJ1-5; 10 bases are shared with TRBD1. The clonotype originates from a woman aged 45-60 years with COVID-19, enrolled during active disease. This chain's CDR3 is CASSYYDRGPGQPQHF. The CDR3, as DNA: TGTGCCAGCAGTTACTATGACAGGGGGCCAGGGCAGCCCCAGCATTTT.